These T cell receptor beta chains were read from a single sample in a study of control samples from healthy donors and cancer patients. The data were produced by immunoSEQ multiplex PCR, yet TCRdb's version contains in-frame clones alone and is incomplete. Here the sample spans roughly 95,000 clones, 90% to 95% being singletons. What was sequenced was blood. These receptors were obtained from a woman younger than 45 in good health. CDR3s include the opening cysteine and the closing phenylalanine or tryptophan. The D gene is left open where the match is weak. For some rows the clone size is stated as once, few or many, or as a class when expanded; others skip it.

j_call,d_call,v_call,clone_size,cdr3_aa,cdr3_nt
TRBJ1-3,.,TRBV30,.,CAWSPTGNTIYF,TGTGCCTGGAGTCCCACTGGAAACACCATATATTTT
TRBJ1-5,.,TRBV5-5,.,CASSPRTNNQPQHF,TGTGCCAGCAGCCCTAGGACGAACAATCAGCCCCAGCATTTT
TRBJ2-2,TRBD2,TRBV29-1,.,CSATGTSGSRDTGELFF,TGCAGCGCTACCGGGACTAGCGGGAGTCGGGACACCGGGGAGCTGTTTTTT
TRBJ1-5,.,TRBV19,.,CASTSGGGRNQPQHF,TGTGCCAGTACCTCCGGGGGGGGTCGCAATCAGCCCCAGCATTTT
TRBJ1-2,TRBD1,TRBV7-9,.,CASSPRTGGYGYTF,TGTGCCAGCAGCCCCAGGACAGGGGGCTATGGCTACACCTTC
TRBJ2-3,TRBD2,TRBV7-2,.,CASSLAGLRTDTQYF,TGTGCCAGCAGCTTAGCGGGACTACGCACAGATACGCAGTATTTT
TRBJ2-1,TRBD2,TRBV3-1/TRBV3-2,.,CASSQGGLAVLNEQFF,TGTGCCAGCAGCCAAGGGGGACTAGCGGTACTCAATGAGCAGTTCTTC
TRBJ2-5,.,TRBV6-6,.,CASRKPPEETQYF,TGTGCCAGCAGAAAGCCTCCAGAGGAGACCCAGTACTTC
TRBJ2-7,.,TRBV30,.,CAWSVLPAEGAYEQYF,TGTGCCTGGAGTGTACTTCCGGCCGAAGGGGCCTACGAGCAGTACTTC
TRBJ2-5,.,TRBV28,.,CASRSRGSPLQETQYF,TGTGCCAGCAGATCTCGGGGTTCCCCCCTCCAAGAGACCCAGTACTTC
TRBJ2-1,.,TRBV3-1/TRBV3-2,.,CASSSSNEQFF,TGTGCCAGCAGCTCAAGCAATGAGCAGTTCTTC
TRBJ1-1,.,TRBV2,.,CASRLGMNTEAFF,TGTGCCAGCAGGCTGGGGATGAACACTGAAGCTTTCTTT
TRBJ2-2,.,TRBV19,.,CASSLGTDTGELFF,TGTGCCAGTAGTCTGGGGACGGACACCGGGGAGCTGTTTTTT
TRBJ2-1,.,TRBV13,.,CASSSEGIYNEQFF,TGTGCCAGCAGCTCGGAGGGGATTTACAATGAGCAGTTCTTC
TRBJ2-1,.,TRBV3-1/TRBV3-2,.,CASSYVNEQFF,TGTGCCAGCAGCTACGTAAATGAGCAGTTCTTC
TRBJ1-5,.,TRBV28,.,CASSLGFGVNQPQHF,TGTGCCAGCAGTTTGGGTTTTGGGGTCAATCAGCCCCAGCATTTT
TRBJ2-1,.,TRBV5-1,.,CASSPKGPYNEQFF,TGCGCCAGCAGCCCTAAGGGACCGTACAATGAGCAGTTCTTC
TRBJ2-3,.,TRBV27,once,CASSPTRKVTPADTQYF,TGTGCCAGCAGTCCCACCCGTAAGGTAACTCCAGCAGATACGCAGTATTTT
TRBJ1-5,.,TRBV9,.,CASSATDGVGQPQHF,TGTGCCAGCAGCGCTACGGACGGGGTTGGCCAGCCCCAGCATTTT
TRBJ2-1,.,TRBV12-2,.,CASRLVGTSGGGNEQFF,TGTGCAAGTCGCTTAGTGGGGACTAGCGGGGGGGGAAATGAGCAGTTCTTC
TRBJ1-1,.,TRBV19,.,CASKREAGRAQYTEAFF,TGTGCCAGTAAAAGGGAAGCAGGGAGGGCCCAATACACTGAAGCTTTCTTT
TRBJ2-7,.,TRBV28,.,CASSSLDGAHYEQYF,TGTGCCAGCAGTTCCCTTGACGGGGCCCACTACGAGCAGTACTTC
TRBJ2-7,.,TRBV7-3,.,CASSLTWLGEQYF,TGTGCCAGCAGCTTAACATGGCTAGGCGAGCAGTACTTC
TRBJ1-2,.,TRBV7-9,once,CASSDPERANYGYTF,TGTGCCAGCAGCGACCCGGAAAGGGCTAACTATGGCTACACCTTC
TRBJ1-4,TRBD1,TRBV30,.,CAWSRQGGEKLFF,TGTGCCTGGAGTCGACAGGGCGGTGAAAAACTGTTTTTT
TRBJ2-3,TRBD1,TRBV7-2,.,CASSHPGQGADTQYF,TGTGCCAGCAGCCATCCGGGACAGGGGGCAGATACGCAGTATTTT
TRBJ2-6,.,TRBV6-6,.,CASPHGSGANVLTF,TGTGCCAGCCCCCACGGATCTGGGGCCAACGTCCTGACTTTC
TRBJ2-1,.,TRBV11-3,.,CASSLVTGAGNEQFF,TGTGCCAGCAGCTTAGTGACGGGAGCGGGCAATGAGCAGTTCTTC
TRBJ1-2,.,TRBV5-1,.,CASSFDSYGYTF,TGCGCCAGCAGCTTTGATTCCTATGGCTACACCTTC
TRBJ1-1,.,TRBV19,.,CASRPGGRTEAFF,TGTGCCAGTAGGCCGGGGGGAAGAACTGAAGCTTTCTTT
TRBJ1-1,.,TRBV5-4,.,CASSLVIGARNTEAFF,TGTGCCAGCAGCTTGGTAATCGGGGCCCGGAACACTGAAGCTTTCTTT
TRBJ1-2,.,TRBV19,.,CASRQVLLYGYTF,TGTGCCAGTCGACAGGTCCTACTATATGGCTACACCTTC
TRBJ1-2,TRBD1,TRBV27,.,CASSRDRGYGYTF,TGTGCCAGCAGCCGGGACAGGGGTTATGGCTACACCTTC